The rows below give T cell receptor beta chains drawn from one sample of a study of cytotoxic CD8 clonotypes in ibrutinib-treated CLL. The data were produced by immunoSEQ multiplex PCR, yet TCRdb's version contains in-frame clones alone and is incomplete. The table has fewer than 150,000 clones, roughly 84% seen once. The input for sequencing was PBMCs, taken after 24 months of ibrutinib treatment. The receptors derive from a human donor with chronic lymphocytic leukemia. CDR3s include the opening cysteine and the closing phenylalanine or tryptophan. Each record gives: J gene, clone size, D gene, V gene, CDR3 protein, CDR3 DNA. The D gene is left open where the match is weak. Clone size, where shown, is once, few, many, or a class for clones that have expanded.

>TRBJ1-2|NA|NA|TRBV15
CATSRDKRGGYTF
TGTGCCACCAGCAGAGATAAGAGGGGTGGCTACACCTTC
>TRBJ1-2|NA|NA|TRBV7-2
CASSLTNYGYTF
TGTGCCAGCAGCTTAACGAACTATGGCTACACCTTC
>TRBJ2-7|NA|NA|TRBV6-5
CASSDYSYEQYF
TGTGCCAGCAGCGACTACTCCTACGAGCAGTACTTC
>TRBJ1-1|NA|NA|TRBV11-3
CASSFNPGTEAFF
TGTGCCAGCAGTTTTAACCCGGGAACTGAAGCTTTCTTT
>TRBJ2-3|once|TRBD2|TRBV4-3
CASSRTSGADTQYF
TGCGCCAGCAGCCGGACTAGCGGGGCAGATACGCAGTATTTT
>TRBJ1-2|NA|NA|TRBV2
CASRPPGTNYGYTF
TGTGCCAGCAGGCCCCCGGGGACAAACTATGGCTACACCTTC
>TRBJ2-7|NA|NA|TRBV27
CASSSQDRVTYEQYF
TGTGCCAGCAGTTCCCAGGACAGAGTCACCTACGAGCAGTACTTC
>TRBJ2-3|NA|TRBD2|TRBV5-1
CASSLSTSGGPTDTQYF
TGCGCCAGCAGCTTGTCGACCAGCGGGGGGCCTACAGATACGCAGTATTTT
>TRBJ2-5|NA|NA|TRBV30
CAWSVQETQYF
TGTGCCTGGAGTGTACAAGAGACCCAGTACTTC
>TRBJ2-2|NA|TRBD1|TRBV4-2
CASSQVHRGAGELFF
TGTGCCAGCAGCCAAGTTCACAGGGGTGCCGGGGAGCTGTTTTTT
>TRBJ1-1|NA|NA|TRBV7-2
CASSFWPSFPGNTEAFF
TGTGCCAGCAGCTTTTGGCCCTCCTTCCCGGGAAACACTGAAGCTTTCTTT
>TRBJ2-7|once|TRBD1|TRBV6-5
CASSYSGTGVNEQYF
TGTGCCAGCAGTTACTCCGGGACAGGGGTGAACGAGCAGTACTTC
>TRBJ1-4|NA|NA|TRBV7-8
CASSRPQGGGEKLFF
TGTGCCAGCAGCCGGCCCCAGGGTGGCGGTGAAAAACTGTTTTTT
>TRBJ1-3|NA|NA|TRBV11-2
CASSWRPIGQTSGNTIYF
TGTGCCAGCAGCTGGAGACCCATCGGACAGACCTCTGGAAACACCATATATTTT
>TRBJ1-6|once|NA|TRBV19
CASRSGGHPYNSPLHF
TGTGCCAGTAGATCCGGTGGGCACCCCTATAATTCACCCCTCCACTTT
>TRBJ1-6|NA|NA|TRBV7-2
CASSLFYRDRSSYNSPLHF
TGTGCCAGCAGCTTATTTTATCGAGACAGGAGCTCCTATAATTCACCCCTCCACTTT
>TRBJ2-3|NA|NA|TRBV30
CAWSSSLGGIGTDTQYF
TGTGCCTGGAGTTCTTCCCTAGGGGGAATCGGCACAGATACGCAGTATTTT
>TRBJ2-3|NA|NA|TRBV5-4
CASSLVQSTDTQYF
TGTGCCAGCAGCTTGGTACAGAGCACAGATACGCAGTATTTT
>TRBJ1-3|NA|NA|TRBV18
CASSPLDNAKHSGNTIYF
TGTGCCAGCTCACCACTGGACAACGCCAAACACTCTGGAAACACCATATATTTT
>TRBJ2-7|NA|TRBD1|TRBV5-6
CASSLFTGQGRAEQYF
TGTGCCAGCAGCTTGTTCACCGGACAGGGAAGGGCCGAGCAGTACTTC
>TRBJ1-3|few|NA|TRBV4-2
CASSQGISGNTIYF
TGTGCCAGCAGCCAAGGGATCTCTGGAAACACCATATATTTT
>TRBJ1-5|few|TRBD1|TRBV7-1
CASSLNRGLSRQHF
TGTGCCAGCAGCTTAAACAGGGGGCTCTCGCGCCAGCATTTT
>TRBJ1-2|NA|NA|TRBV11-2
CASSLGTVLTNYGYTF
TGTGCCAGCAGCTTAGGGACTGTACTAACTAACTATGGCTACACCTTC
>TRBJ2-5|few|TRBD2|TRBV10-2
CASRGLAGGETQYF
TGCGCCAGCCGGGGACTAGCGGGGGGAGAGACCCAGTACTTC
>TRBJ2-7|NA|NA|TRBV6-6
CASSYLGQSYEQYF
TGTGCCAGCAGTTACTTGGGGCAGTCTTACGAGCAGTACTTC
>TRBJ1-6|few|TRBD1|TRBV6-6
CASSYPGQGQNSPLHF
TGTGCCAGCAGTTACCCCGGACAGGGACAAAATTCACCCCTCCACTTT
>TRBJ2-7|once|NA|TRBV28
CASTLARQRYEQYF
TGTGCCAGCACTCTAGCCAGGCAGCGCTACGAGCAGTACTTC
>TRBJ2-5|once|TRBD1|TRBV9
CASSATLGQPGETQYF
TGTGCCAGCAGCGCCACACTGGGACAGCCTGGGGAGACCCAGTACTTC
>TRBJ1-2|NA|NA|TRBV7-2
CASSLVMGSTYNYGYTF
TGTGCCAGCAGCTTAGTTATGGGTTCGACTTATAACTATGGCTACACCTTC
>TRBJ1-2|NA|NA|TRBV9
CASSTGLNYGYTF
TGTGCCAGCAGCACCGGACTTAACTATGGCTACACCTTC
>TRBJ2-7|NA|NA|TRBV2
CASSEEGGYEQYF
TGTGCCAGCAGTGAAGAAGGCGGGTACGAGCAGTACTTC
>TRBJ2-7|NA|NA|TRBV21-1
CASSKCTGTSYEQYF
TGTGCCAGCAGCAAGTGCACAGGGACCTCCTACGAGCAGTACTTC
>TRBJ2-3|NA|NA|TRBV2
CASSSDNTDTQYF
TGTGCCAGCAGTTCCGACAACACAGATACGCAGTATTTT
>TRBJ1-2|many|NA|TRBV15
CATSRDRSRVGYGYTF
TGTGCCACCAGCAGAGATCGGTCCAGGGTGGGGTATGGCTACACCTTC
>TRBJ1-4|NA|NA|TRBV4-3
CASSQEGGLRGRGPATNEKLFF
TGCGCCAGCAGCCAAGAAGGGGGTCTAAGGGGGAGGGGTCCCGCAACTAATGAAAAACTGTTTTTT
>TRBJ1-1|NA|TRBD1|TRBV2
CAGQTGGNTEAFF
TGTGCCGGACAGACAGGGGGGAACACTGAAGCTTTCTTT
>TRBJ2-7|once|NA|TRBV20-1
CSARDDKEYF
TGCAGTGCTAGAGACGACAAGGAGTACTTC
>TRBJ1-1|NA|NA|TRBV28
CAILKGNTEAFF
TGTGCCATCCTAAAGGGGAACACTGAAGCTTTCTTT
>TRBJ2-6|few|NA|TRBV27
CASSLFGANVLTF
TGTGCCAGCAGTTTATTTGGGGCCAACGTCCTGACTTTC
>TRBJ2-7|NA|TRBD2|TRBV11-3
CASSLPTSGGPLYEQYF
TGTGCCAGCAGCTTGCCGACTAGCGGGGGCCCGCTCTACGAGCAGTACTTC
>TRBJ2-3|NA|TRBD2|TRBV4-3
CASSHGSAGGTDTQYF
TGCGCCAGCAGCCATGGGTCCGCGGGGGGCACAGATACGCAGTATTTT
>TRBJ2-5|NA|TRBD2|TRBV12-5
CASGSGTSGGHGETQYF
TGTGCTAGTGGTTCCGGGACTAGCGGGGGCCATGGGGAGACCCAGTACTTC
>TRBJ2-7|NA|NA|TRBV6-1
CASSVRGFYEQYF
TGTGCCAGCAGTGTACGGGGGTTTTACGAGCAGTACTTC
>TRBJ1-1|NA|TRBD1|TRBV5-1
CASSLALGQGVAEAFF
TGCGCCAGCAGCTTGGCCTTGGGACAGGGGGTTGCTGAAGCTTTCTTT
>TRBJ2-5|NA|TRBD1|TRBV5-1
CASSRDREGQETQYF
TGCGCCAGCAGCAGGGACAGGGAGGGCCAAGAGACCCAGTACTTC
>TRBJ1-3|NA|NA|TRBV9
CASSATGHINSGNTIYF
TGTGCCAGCAGCGCCACGGGACACATCAACTCTGGAAACACCATATATTTT
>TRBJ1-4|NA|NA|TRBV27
CASSLYQGGNEKLFF
TGTGCCAGCAGTTTATATCAAGGGGGTAATGAAAAACTGTTTTTT
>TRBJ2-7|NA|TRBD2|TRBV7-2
CASSLRTSGEQYF
TGTGCCAGCAGCCTAAGGACTAGCGGGGAGCAGTACTTC